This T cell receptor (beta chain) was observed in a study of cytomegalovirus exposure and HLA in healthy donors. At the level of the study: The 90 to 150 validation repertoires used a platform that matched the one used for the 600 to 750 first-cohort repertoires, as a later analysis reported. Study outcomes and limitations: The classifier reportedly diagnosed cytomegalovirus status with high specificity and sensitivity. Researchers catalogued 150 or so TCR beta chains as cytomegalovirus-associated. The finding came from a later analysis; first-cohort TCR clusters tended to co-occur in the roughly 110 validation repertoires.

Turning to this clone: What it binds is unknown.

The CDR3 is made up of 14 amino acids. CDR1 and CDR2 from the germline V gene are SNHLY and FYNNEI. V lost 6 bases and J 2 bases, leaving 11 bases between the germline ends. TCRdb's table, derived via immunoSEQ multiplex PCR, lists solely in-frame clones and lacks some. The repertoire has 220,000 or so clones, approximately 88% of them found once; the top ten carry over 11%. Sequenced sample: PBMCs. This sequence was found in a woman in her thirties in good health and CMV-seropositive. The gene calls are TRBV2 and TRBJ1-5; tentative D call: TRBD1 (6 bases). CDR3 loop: CASSDSGGNQPQHF. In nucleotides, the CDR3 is TGTGCCAGCAGCGATTCAGGGGGCAATCAGCCCCAGCATTTT.